This T cell receptor (beta chain) was sequenced for a study of blood T cells in healthy people across ages. This CDR3 has 15 residues. From germline, CDR1 is LNHNV and CDR2 YYDKDF (reference sequence). Trimming removed 3 bases at V and 0 bases at J, with 9 bases between. For the second PCR, which ran for roughly 6 to 12 cycles, a sample-barcoded 5' primer and a J-beta primer mix were used. A template-switch adaptor that had 12 random nucleotides put a tag on each cDNA molecule. Using its own MiXCR run on the 5' RACE reads, TCRdb lists one record per CDR3 protein. Here the sample spans about 680,000 distinct CDR3 sequences, over 45% being singletons.

This chain links TRBV15 with TRBJ1-5; TRBD1 might be the D (5 bases). The sample consisted of blood. The source of this sequence is a woman aged 60 to 75 in good health. CDR3: CATSSQGGSNQPQHF. The CDR3 bases are TGTGCCACCAGCAGCCAGGGAGGTAGCAATCAGCCCCAGCATTTT.